This T cell receptor beta chain was documented in a study of blood T cells in healthy people across ages. At least 5 micrograms of total RNA were extracted per sample. Study-wide results and caveats: Higher diversity and more naive CD4+ cells were features of long-lived donors, compared to aged donors. Samples with more naive T cells showed higher observed beta diversity.

Note on this clonotype: Antigen: not known. Germline is not matched at one junction end, which may reflect a read error.

Germline loops: CDR1 DFQATT, CDR2 SNEGSKA (reference sequence). The CDR3 covers 15 residues. A second PCR of 7 to 11 cycles used a sample-barcoded 5' primer and a J-beta primer mix. MiXCR was run by TCRdb on the 5' RACE reads, yielding one entry per CDR3 protein. The table shows around 2 million distinct CDR3 sequences, with roughly two fifths occurring only once. The sample comprised blood. The rearrangement uses TRBV20-1 and TRBJ2-6, with D possibly being TRBD2 (6 bases). This receptor was obtained from a human donor in good health. CDR3 sequence (DNA): TGCAATGCTGGCCCGGCGGGGTCTGGGGCCAACGTCCTGACTTTC. It translates to CNAGPAGSGANVLTF.